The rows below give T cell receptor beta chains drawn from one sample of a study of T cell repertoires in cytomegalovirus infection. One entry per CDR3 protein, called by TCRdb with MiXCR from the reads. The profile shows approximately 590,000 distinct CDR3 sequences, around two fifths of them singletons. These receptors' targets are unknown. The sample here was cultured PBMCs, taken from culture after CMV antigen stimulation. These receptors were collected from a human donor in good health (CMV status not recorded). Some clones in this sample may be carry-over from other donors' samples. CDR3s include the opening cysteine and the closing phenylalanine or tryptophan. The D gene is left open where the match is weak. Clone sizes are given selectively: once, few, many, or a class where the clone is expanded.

TGTGCCAGCAGCTTAGTAGGGCGGTTGCAGTTCTTC	CASSLVGRLQFF	.	TRBJ2-1	TRBV11-2	.
TGTGCCAGCAGCTTATGGAGTGTGGGATCAGAGACCCAGTACTTC	CASSLWSVGSETQYF	.	TRBJ2-5	TRBV11-2	.
TGTGCCAGCAGTGGGACAGATAATGAAAAACTGTTTTTT	CASSGTDNEKLFF	.	TRBJ1-4	TRBV6-1	few
TGTGCCAGCAGTGAGGTGGGCAATCAGCCCCAGCATTTT	CASSEVGNQPQHF	.	TRBJ1-5	TRBV6-1	few
TGTGCCAGCAGCTTAGATGGATTGCACACCATATATTTT	CASSLDGLHTIYF	.	TRBJ1-3	TRBV7-2	.
TGTGCCAGCAGCCCAGGGGCGGGTTGGCAGACGAACACCGGGGAGCTGTTTTTT	CASSPGAGWQTNTGELFF	.	TRBJ2-2	TRBV11-3	once
TGTGCCAGCAGCCACCAGGGACTAGCGGCCTACGAGCAGTACTTC	CASSHQGLAAYEQYF	TRBD2	TRBJ2-7	TRBV7-9	.
TGTGCCAGCAGCGAAATCGACAGGGGAGTCACAGATACGCAGTATTTT	CASSEIDRGVTDTQYF	TRBD1	TRBJ2-3	TRBV7-2	many
TGTGCCAGCAGTTTGGAACAGGGGGTAGTCACCGGGGAGCTGTTTTTT	CASSLEQGVVTGELFF	TRBD1	TRBJ2-2	TRBV12-3/TRBV12-4	few
TGTGCCAGCAGCCGGACCCGGGGGACGAACACCGGGGAGCTGTTTTTT	CASSRTRGTNTGELFF	.	TRBJ2-2	TRBV7-8	.
TGTGCCAGCAGCCCTCAAGGGGGGACTGGAAACACCATATATTTT	CASSPQGGTGNTIYF	.	TRBJ1-3	TRBV7-4	.
TGTGCCAGCAGTTTAGCCTGGGGGGGAGAGAGTGAAAAACTGTTTTTT	CASSLAWGGESEKLFF	.	TRBJ1-4	TRBV12-3/TRBV12-4	.
TGTGCCAGCAGTCAAGGGGGGGGGCAACATCAGCCCCAGCATTTT	CASSQGGGQHQPQHF	.	TRBJ1-5	TRBV5-4	once
TGTGCCAGCAGCTTAGGAGGGACCACCTCGTTTTTT	CASSLGGTTSFF	.	TRBJ1-4	TRBV7-6	.
TGCAGCGTTGAAACGGCTAGCGAGAGCTCCTACAATGAGCAGTTCTTC	CSVETASESSYNEQFF	.	TRBJ2-1	TRBV29-1	.